This T cell receptor (beta chain) was captured by sequencing in a study of T cells in Graves' hyperthyroidism and ophthalmopathy. TCR beta CDR3 region amplification was performed from RNA transcripts. During a first-round RT-PCR of the TCR CDR3, the HTBI primer set was used. TCRdb independently ran MiXCR on the multiplex PCR reads; one entry per CDR3 protein. The table lists a few hundred thousand distinct CDR3 sequences, roughly 14% of them singletons. Germline CDR1 is PRHDT and CDR2 is FYEKMQ (reference sequence). V lost 5 bases, J lost 7 bases, and 23 bases lay in between. The CDR3 covers 16 residues. The PBMCs studied were ones that came from 10 ml fresh peripheral blood. This clonotype was detected many times.

Material: blood. The chain couples TRBV13 to TRBJ1-2; the D is unclear. The clonotype was recovered from a man under 40 with Graves' hyperthyroidism that later progressed to Graves' ophthalmopathy. The CDR3 DNA reads as TGTGCCAGCAGCCTAACCCCGATGGAAAAAGAACGTGGCTACACCTTC. It yields the protein CASSLTPMEKERGYTF. Full variable domain (outside the CDR3, taken from reference TRBV13 and TRBJ1-2): AAGVIQSPRHLIKEKRETATLKCYPIPRHDTVYWYQQGPGQDPQFLISFYEKMQSDKGSIPDRFSAQQFSDYHSELNMSSLELGDSALYFCASSLTPMEKERGYTFGSGTRLTVV.